The 25 T cell receptor beta chains listed next were all sequenced from one sample in a study of T cells after yellow fever vaccination. TCRdb redid the calling of the 5' RACE reads with MiXCR, one entry per CDR3 protein. This sample has around 320,000 distinct CDR3 sequences, with roughly 9% found just once. The sample in question was CD4+ T cells sorted from PBMCs, obtained 5 days after the yellow fever booster vaccination. These receptors all stem from a man aged 18 to 30 who received the YFV17D yellow fever vaccine.

This clonotype was recorded once. A much larger clone is a single base away; this may be a read error. V gene TRBV9 combines with J gene TRBJ2-5, with 9 positions matching TRBD1. The CDR3 spans 16 residues. The germline V gene encodes CDR1 SGDLS and CDR2 YYNGEE. The CDR3 DNA follows: TGTGCCAGCAGCGTAAAGGGACAGGGCGGACAAGAGACCGAGTACTTC. It yields the protein CASSVKGQGGQETEYF.

This clonotype turned up a few times. The chain couples TRBV7-2 to TRBJ2-2; D perhaps matches TRBD2 (6 bases). The CDR3 consists of 16 residues. CDR1 is SGHTA, CDR2 FQGNSA, per germline. V gave up 3 bases and J gave up 7 bases, with 18 bases separating them. CDR3 sequence reads: CASSFSRQGLSGELFF. The DNA for the CDR3 is TGTGCCAGCAGCTTTAGTCGGCAGGGACTCAGCGGGGAGCTGTTTTTT.

This clonotype was found a few times. V usage is TRBV20-1 and J usage is TRBJ1-5; 8 bases map to TRBD1. Germline trimming cut 8 bases from V and 3 bases from J; bases unmatched to any gene: 6. Germline values: CDR1 DFQATT, CDR2 SNEGSKA (reference sequence). This CDR3 has 13 residues. The CDR3: CSFVDRANQPQHF. DNA of the CDR3: TGCAGTTTCGTGGACAGGGCCAATCAGCCCCAGCATTTT.

This clonotype was recorded many times. The V gene is TRBV6-5, the J gene TRBJ2-7; D is possibly TRBD1 or TRBD2 (6 bases each). Between the trimmed V and J ends, which lost 0 bases and 2 bases, there was a span of 14 bases. The V gene's germline CDR1 is MNHEY and CDR2 SVGAGI. The CDR3 totals 16 residues. In DNA form, the CDR3 reads TGTGCCAGCAGTTACTCGGAGCTAGGGGGGACCTACGAGCAGTACTTC. Translated, it gives CASSYSELGGTYEQYF.

This clonotype has more than one count but fewer than ten. J is TRBJ2-3 and V is TRBV12-3 or TRBV12-4, with 8 nucleotides matching TRBD2. Trimming at V came to 3 bases and at J to 0 bases, leaving 17 bases not matched to a gene. The CDR3 sequence is 20 residues long. DNA for the CDR3: TGTGCCAGCAGTTTTCCCCACGACGCGGGGGGCCCGCACAGCACAGATACGCAGTATTTT. Its protein product is CASSFPHDAGGPHSTDTQYF.

The chain joins TRBV5-1 to TRBJ1-1, with D perhaps matching TRBD1 (5 bases). The CDR3 spans 15 residues. Germline V gives CDR1 SGHRS, CDR2 YFSETQ. Trimming left V 3 bases short and J 3 bases short, with 15 bases between. The CDR3 loop is CASSWGGGDDTEAFF. In nucleotides, the CDR3 is TGCGCCAGCAGCTGGGGAGGAGGGGATGACACTGAAGCTTTCTTT.

This clonotype has just a few counts. The chain carries TRBV29-1 and TRBJ1-5; 9 nucleotides align to TRBD1. V lost 6 bases to trimming and J lost 5 bases; unmatched junction nucleotides: 8. Germline V gene sequence: CDR1 SQVTM, CDR2 ANQGSEA. The CDR3 contains 14 residues. This CDR3 reads CSVAGTGKDQPQHF. In DNA, the CDR3 is TGCAGCGTCGCCGGGACAGGGAAAGATCAGCCCCAGCATTTT.

This clonotype was detected ten times or more. The chain uses TRBV5-1 and TRBJ2-7; 9 bases map to TRBD1. Germline V gene lookup returns CDR1 SGHRS and CDR2 YFSETQ. The CDR3 runs to 16 residues. Trimming at V came to 2 bases and at J to 2 bases, leaving 8 bases not matched to a gene. The CDR3 coding sequence is TGCGCCAGCAGCTTACATCCGGGACAGGGCCCCTACGAGCAGTACTTC. Translating gives CASSLHPGQGPYEQYF. The complete variable domain, with remaining parts taken from reference TRBV5-1 and TRBJ2-7, reads KAGVTQTPRYLIKTRGQQVTLSCSPISGHRSVSWYQQTPGQGLQFLFEYFSETQRNKGNFPGRFSGRQFSNSRSEMNVSTLELGDSALYLCASSLHPGQGPYEQYFGPGTRLTVT.

This clonotype was seen a handful of times. V and J are TRBV6-2 or TRBV6-3 and TRBJ2-5, with a possible D match to TRBD1 (5 bases). Germline CDR1 MNHEY, CDR2 SVGEGT. This CDR3 comprises 16 residues. V lost 2 bases to trimming and J lost 4 bases, with 17 bases between them. CDR3 nucleotides: TGTGCCAGCAGTTACGTCCTGACAGCCCTGTCAGAGACCCAGTACTTC. This gives the protein CASSYVLTALSETQYF.

The chain recombines TRBV3-1 with TRBJ1-1; D gene unclear. The CDR3 totals 16 residues. V was trimmed by 0 bases and J by 0 bases, leaving 11 bases between them. Germline CDR1 LGHDT, CDR2 YNNKEL (reference sequence). CDR3 sequence (DNA): TGTGCCAGCAGCCAAGATTTCGGCGTCATGAACACTGAAGCTTTCTTT. It codes for CASSQDFGVMNTEAFF.

This clonotype has a handful of counts. The rearrangement links TRBV6-5 to TRBJ2-7, with TRBD2 identical over 7 bases. CDR3 length equals 14 residues. V trimming: 5 bases; J trimming: 4 bases; junction bases outside the gene matches: 8. Looked up from germline, CDR1 is MNHEY and CDR2 is SVGAGI. The CDR3 DNA reads TGTGCCAGCAGTCCCCAAAGCGGGGAGTACGAGCAGTACTTC. This codes for CASSPQSGEYEQYF.

The chain links TRBV5-1 to TRBJ2-5, with D perhaps matching TRBD1 (6 bases). Germline V gene lookup returns CDR1 SGHRS and CDR2 YFSETQ. Between the trimmed V and J ends, which lost 7 bases and 1 base, there was a span of 11 bases. This CDR3 region has 13 residues. Here the CDR3 reads CASGGTGQETQYF. Here the CDR3 DNA reads TGCGCCAGCGGGGGCACAGGCCAAGAGACCCAGTACTTC.

This clonotype appeared a few times. The J gene is TRBJ2-1, the V gene TRBV27, with 10 bases fitting TRBD1. After removal of 5 bases from V and 8 bases from J, the junction contained 9 bases not matched to a gene. Germline lookup yields CDR1 MNHEY and CDR2 SMNVEV (reference sequence). This CDR3 is 15 amino acids long. DNA of the CDR3: TGTGCCAGCAGTCATCGGACAGGGGGGTTCGATGAGCAGTTCTTC. This codes for CASSHRTGGFDEQFF.

This clonotype has only a few counts. Germline and junction disagree at one end, which may indicate a read error. The chain employs TRBV7-8 and TRBJ1-4; D is perhaps TRBD1 (5 bases). Germline assignment: CDR1 SGHVS and CDR2 FQNEAQ. This CDR3 contains 14 residues. This CDR3 is CASRLGGYNEKLFF. The CDR3 DNA reads as TGTGCCAGCCGCTTGGGGGGGTACAATGAAAAACTGTTTTTT.

This clonotype was counted only a few times. The rearrangement joins TRBV2 to TRBJ2-3; D might be TRBD2 (7 bases). V was pared by 2 bases and J by 4 bases, with 10 bases between. The germline gives CDR1 SNHLY, CDR2 FYNNEI. CDR3 length: 14 amino acids. The CDR3 reads CASSESGGPDTQYF. The CDR3 nucleotides read TGTGCCAGCAGTGAATCGGGGGGCCCAGATACGCAGTATTTT.

The chain links TRBV12-3 or TRBV12-4 to TRBJ2-3, with 8 bases fitting TRBD1. The CDR3 runs to 17 residues. The V and J ends lost 4 bases and 1 base, in that order; junction bases with no gene match: 10. CDR3 in DNA: TGTGCCAGCAGTTCCACAGGGGGTATTAAGGGCACAGATACGCAGTATTTT. It yields the protein CASSSTGGIKGTDTQYF.

The rearrangement joins TRBV7-8 to TRBJ2-5; D is undetermined. Trimming removed 6 bases at V and 5 bases at J, with 10 bases between. The CDR3 spans 12 residues. Germline V gene lookup returns CDR1 SGHVS and CDR2 FQNEAQ. The CDR3 loop reads CASSFTTETQYF. In nucleotides, the CDR3 is TGTGCCAGCAGTTTCACGACGGAGACCCAGTACTTC.

This clonotype has more than one count but fewer than ten. The rearrangement joins TRBV7-6 to TRBJ2-1; a possible D gene is TRBD1 (5 bases). The CDR3 is 15 residues long. Germline values: CDR1 SGHVS, CDR2 FNYEAQ. Trimming pared 3 bases from V and 8 bases from J, leaving 17 bases between. DNA of the CDR3: TGTGCCAGCAGCTTTGGGGCTAGTAGAAGGGATGAGCAGTTCTTC. Translation: CASSFGASRRDEQFF. Complete variable domain (other parts from reference TRBV7-6 and TRBJ2-1): GAGVSQSPRYKVTKRGQDVALRCDPISGHVSLYWYRQALGQGPEFLTYFNYEAQQDKSGLPNDRFSAERPEGSISTLTIQRTEQRDSAMYRCASSFGASRRDEQFFGPGTRLTVL.

This clonotype was observed a handful of times. The chain uses TRBV5-1 and TRBJ2-3, with no clear D. The CDR3 runs 17 residues. V was clipped by 0 bases and J by 3 bases, with 17 bases between them. Germline assignment: CDR1 SGHRS and CDR2 YFSETQ. CDR3 protein: CASSLAATLLGTDTQYF. The CDR3 DNA reads TGCGCCAGCAGCTTGGCCGCGACTCTCCTCGGGACAGATACGCAGTATTTT.

This clonotype was counted many times. V gene TRBV4-1 combines with J gene TRBJ2-3; 11 bases line up with TRBD2. The germline V gene encodes CDR1 MGHRA and CDR2 YSYEKL. The CDR3 totals 18 residues. V dropped 0 bases and J dropped 1; count of bases not matched to a gene: 6. The CDR3 DNA is TGCGCCAGCAGCCAAGATCGCCTAGCGGGGGGCCGCACAGATACGCAGTATTTT. Translated: CASSQDRLAGGRTDTQYF.

This clonotype was seen a few times. The rearrangement links TRBV10-3 to TRBJ1-1; no clear D. Germline CDR1 and CDR2: ENHRY and SYGVKD. V lost 0 bases, J lost 1 base, and 6 bases lay in between. The CDR3 extends over 14 amino acids. The CDR3 DNA follows: TGTGCCATCAGTGAGTCGGAAACGAACACTGAAGCTTTCTTT. Amino acids: CAISESETNTEAFF.

The chain joins TRBV29-1 to TRBJ1-5; TRBD1 might be the D (5 bases). Deletions cut 4 bases from V and 3 bases from J, with 10 bases between. The CDR3 loop spans 13 amino acids. Germline V lookup: CDR1 SQVTM, CDR2 ANQGSEA. In DNA form, the CDR3 reads TGCAGCGTTGGGCAGGGTAACAATCAGCCCCAGCATTTT. This codes for CSVGQGNNQPQHF. The whole variable domain, remainder taken from reference TRBV29-1 and TRBJ1-5, is SAVISQKPSRDICQRGTSLTIQCQVDSQVTMMFWYRQQPGQSLTLIATANQGSEATYESGFVIDKFPISRPNLTFSTLTVSNMSPEDSSIYLCSVGQGNNQPQHFGDGTRLSIL.

This clonotype has more than one count but fewer than ten. V is TRBV20-1 and J is TRBJ1-6; D is undetermined. The V gene's germline CDR1 is DFQATT and CDR2 SNEGSKA (reference sequence). The CDR3 spans 12 residues. Trimming left V 0 bases short and J 14 bases short, with 11 bases between. The CDR3 reads CSAREAGNALHF. CDR3 in DNA: TGCAGTGCTAGAGAGGCGGGGAACGCCCTCCACTTT.

V gene TRBV5-1 combines with J gene TRBJ2-5, with D perhaps matching TRBD1 or TRBD2 (5 bases each). Per the germline V gene, CDR1 is SGHRS and CDR2 is YFSETQ. V lost 5 bases and J 1 base, leaving 12 bases between the germline ends. The CDR3 runs 14 residues. DNA of the CDR3: TGCGCCAGCAGAAGGGCAGGGACCCAAGAGACCCAGTACTTC. Translated, it gives CASRRAGTQETQYF.

In this sample, this clonotype turned up a few times. The chain recombines TRBV7-2 with TRBJ2-3, with D unclear. CDR1 and CDR2 from the germline V gene are SGHTA and FQGNSA. V lost 5 bases, J lost 0 bases, and 9 bases lay in between. The CDR3 is 14 residues long. CDR3 sequence (DNA): TGTGCCAGCAGCCGAAGGCCTAGCACAGATACGCAGTATTTT. This translates into CASSRRPSTDTQYF.